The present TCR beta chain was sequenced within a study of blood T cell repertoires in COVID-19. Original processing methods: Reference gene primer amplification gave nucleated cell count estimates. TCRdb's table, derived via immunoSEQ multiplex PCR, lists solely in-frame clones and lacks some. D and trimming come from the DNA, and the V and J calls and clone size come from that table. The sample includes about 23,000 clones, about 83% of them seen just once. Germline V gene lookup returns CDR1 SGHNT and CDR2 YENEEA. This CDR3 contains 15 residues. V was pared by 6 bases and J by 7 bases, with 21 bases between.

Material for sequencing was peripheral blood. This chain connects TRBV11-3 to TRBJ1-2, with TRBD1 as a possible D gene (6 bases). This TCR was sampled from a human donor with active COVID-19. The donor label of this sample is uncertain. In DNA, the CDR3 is TGTGCCAGCAGTCCGGAGGGGGGGAGTCGTCGTGGCTACACCTTC. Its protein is CASSPEGGSRRGYTF.